This record concerns one TCR beta chain sequence. The sample belongs to a study of shared clonotypes between healthy human individuals. Measured with immunoSEQ multiplex PCR; TCRdb has only the in-frame clones, and not every one. The table lists a few million clones, 92% of them singletons, with 0.3% to 0.4% in the top ten. Recent vaccinations or acute infections were absent in the healthy HIV-negative adult donors. The germline V gene has CDR1 SGHNT and CDR2 YYREEE (reference sequence). The CDR3 extends over 14 amino acids. V was pared by 10 bases and J by 0 bases, with 7 bases of the junction left unmatched.

What was sequenced was naive CD4+ T cells from PBMCs. Subset described: CD45RA+ positively selected. The TCR originated in a man aged 18 to 35 in good health. Some clones in this sample may be carry-over from other donors' samples. J is TRBJ2-3 and V is TRBV5-4; 8 bases map to TRBD1. Here the CDR3 reads CAGGTGASTDTQYF. The CDR3 DNA follows: TGTGCCGGGGGGACAGGAGCTAGCACAGATACGCAGTATTTT.